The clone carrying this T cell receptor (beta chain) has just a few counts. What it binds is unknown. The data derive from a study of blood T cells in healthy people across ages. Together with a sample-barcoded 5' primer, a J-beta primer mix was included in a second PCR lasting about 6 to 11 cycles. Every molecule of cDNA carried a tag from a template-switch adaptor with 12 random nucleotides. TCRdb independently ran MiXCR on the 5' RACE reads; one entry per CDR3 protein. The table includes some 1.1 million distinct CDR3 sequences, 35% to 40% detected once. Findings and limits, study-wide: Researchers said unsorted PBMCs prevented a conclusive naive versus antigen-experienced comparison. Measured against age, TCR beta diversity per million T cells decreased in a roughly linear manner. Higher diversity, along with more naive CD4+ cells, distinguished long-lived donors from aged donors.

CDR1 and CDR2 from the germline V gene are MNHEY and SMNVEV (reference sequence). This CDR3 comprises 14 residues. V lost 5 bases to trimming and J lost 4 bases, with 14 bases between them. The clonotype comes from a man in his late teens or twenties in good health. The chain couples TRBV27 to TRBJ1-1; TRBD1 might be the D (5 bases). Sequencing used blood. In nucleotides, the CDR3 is TGTGCCAGCAGTCCCAGAGGGGCCCTCACTGAAGCTTTCTTT. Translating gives CASSPRGALTEAFF.